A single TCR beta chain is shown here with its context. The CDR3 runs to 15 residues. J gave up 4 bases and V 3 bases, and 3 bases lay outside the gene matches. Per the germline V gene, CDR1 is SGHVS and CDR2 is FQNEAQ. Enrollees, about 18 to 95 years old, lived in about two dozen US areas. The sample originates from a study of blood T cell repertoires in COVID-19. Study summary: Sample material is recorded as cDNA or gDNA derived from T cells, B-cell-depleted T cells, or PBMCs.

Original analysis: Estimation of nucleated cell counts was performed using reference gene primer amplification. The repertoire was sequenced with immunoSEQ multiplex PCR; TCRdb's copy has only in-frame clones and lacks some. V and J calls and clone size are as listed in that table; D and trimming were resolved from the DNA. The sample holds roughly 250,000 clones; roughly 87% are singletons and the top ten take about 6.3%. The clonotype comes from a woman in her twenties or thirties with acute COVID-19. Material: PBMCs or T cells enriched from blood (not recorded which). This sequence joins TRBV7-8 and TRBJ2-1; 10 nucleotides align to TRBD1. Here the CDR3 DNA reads TGTGCCAGCAGCTTTTGGACAGGGGGATACAATGAGCAGTTCTTC. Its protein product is CASSFWTGGYNEQFF.